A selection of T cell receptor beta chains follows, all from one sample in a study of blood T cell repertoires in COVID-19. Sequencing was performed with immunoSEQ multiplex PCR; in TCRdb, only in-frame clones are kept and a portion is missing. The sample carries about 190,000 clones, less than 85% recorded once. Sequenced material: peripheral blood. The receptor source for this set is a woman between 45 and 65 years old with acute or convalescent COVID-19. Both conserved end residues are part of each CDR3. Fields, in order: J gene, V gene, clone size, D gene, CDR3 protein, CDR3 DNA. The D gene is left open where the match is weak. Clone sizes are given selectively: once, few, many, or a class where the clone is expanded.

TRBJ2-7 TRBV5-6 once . CASSVFRVVDEQYF TGTGCCAGCAGCGTCTTCAGGGTGGTGGACGAGCAGTACTTC
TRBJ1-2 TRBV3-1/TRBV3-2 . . CASSPRGRYGYTF TGTGCCAGCAGCCCCAGGGGCCGGTATGGCTACACCTTC
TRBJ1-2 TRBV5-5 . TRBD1 CASSLNRGNYGYTF TGTGCCAGCAGCTTAAACAGGGGTAACTATGGCTACACCTTC
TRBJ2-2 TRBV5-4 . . CASSLHTGNTGELFF TGTGCCAGCAGCTTGCATACAGGGAACACCGGGGAGCTGTTTTTT
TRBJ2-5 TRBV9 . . CASSVDMVAETQYF TGTGCCAGCAGCGTAGATATGGTAGCGGAGACCCAGTACTTC
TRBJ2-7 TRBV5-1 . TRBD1 CASSLAGQGFREQYF TGCGCCAGCAGCTTGGCAGGACAGGGGTTTCGGGAGCAGTACTTC
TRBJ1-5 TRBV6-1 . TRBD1 CASSGYRGQSNQPQHF TGTGCCAGCAGTGGCTACAGGGGGCAGAGCAATCAGCCCCAGCATTTT
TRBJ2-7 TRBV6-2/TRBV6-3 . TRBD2 CASSYSRTSGKGVYEQYF TGTGCCAGCAGTTACTCCCGGACTAGCGGCAAGGGGGTCTACGAGCAGTACTTC
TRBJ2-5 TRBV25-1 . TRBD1 CASSESNRGYQETQYF TGTGCCAGCAGTGAATCAAACAGGGGGTACCAAGAGACCCAGTACTTC
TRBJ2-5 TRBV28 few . CASSPLSFQETQYF TGTGCCAGCAGTCCGCTAAGTTTCCAAGAGACCCAGTACTTC
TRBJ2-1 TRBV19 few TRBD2 CASSVGLAGGPVRNEQFF TGTGCCAGTAGCGTGGGACTAGCGGGAGGGCCAGTGCGGAATGAGCAGTTCTTC
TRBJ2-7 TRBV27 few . CATRMHSSYEQYF TGTGCCACCCGGATGCACAGCTCCTACGAGCAGTACTTC
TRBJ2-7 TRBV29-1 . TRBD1 CSVRLGQGRPYEQYF TGCAGCGTTCGACTTGGACAGGGAAGACCCTACGAGCAGTACTTC
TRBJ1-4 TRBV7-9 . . CASSLSGGFNEKLFF TGTGCCAGCAGCTTGTCTGGGGGGTTTAATGAAAAACTGTTTTTT
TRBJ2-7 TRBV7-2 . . CASSLRGFHEQYF TGTGCCAGCAGCTTACGGGGGTTCCACGAGCAGTACTTC
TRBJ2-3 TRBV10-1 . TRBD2 CASSDALAGAITDTQYF TGCGCCAGCAGTGATGCACTAGCGGGGGCTATCACAGATACGCAGTATTTT
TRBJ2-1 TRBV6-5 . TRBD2 CASSSLAGGVSNEQFF TGTGCCAGCAGTTCCCTCGCGGGAGGTGTCTCCAATGAGCAGTTCTTC
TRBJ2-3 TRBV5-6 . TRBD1 CASSLGQGDFADTQYF TGTGCCAGCAGCTTGGGGCAGGGGGATTTCGCAGATACGCAGTATTTT
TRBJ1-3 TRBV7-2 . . CASTPGDSGNTIYF TGTGCCAGTACCCCAGGGGACTCTGGAAACACCATATATTTT
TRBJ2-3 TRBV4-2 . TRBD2 CASSPLRGGDSTDTQYF TGTGCCAGCAGCCCTCTCCGCGGGGGGGATAGCACAGATACGCAGTATTTT
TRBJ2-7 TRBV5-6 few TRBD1 CASSYDRGHEQYF TGTGCCAGCAGCTATGACAGGGGGCACGAGCAGTACTTC
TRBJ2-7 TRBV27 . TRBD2 CASKQTSGTPQQYF TGTGCCAGCAAGCAAACTAGCGGGACCCCCCAGCAGTACTTC
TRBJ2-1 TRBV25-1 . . CASSVYGTPYNEQFF TGTGCCAGCAGTGTATACGGGACACCCTACAATGAGCAGTTCTTC
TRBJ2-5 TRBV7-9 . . CASGTSGQQETQYF TGTGCCAGCGGTACTTCAGGACAGCAAGAGACCCAGTACTTC
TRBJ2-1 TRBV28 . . CASRVTGSSLYNEQFF TGTGCCAGCAGAGTTACAGGGAGTTCGCTGTACAATGAGCAGTTCTTC
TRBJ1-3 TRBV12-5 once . CASGPREGVSGNTIYF TGTGCTAGTGGTCCTAGAGAGGGCGTCTCTGGAAACACCATATATTTT
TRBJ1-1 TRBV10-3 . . CAISLTGTHTEAFF TGTGCCATCAGCCTAACAGGGACCCACACTGAAGCTTTCTTT
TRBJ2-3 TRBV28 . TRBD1 CASSRQGAPTDTQYF TGTGCCAGCAGTAGACAGGGGGCTCCCACAGATACGCAGTATTTT
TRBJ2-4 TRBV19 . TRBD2 CASELAGGRNIQYF TGTGCCAGTGAATTAGCGGGAGGGCGGAACATTCAGTACTTC
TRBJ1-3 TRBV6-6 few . CASSYSGSSGNTIYF TGTGCCAGCAGTTACTCTGGCAGCTCTGGAAACACCATATATTTT
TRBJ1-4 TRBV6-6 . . CASSYEAYEKLFF TGTGCCAGCAGTTACGAGGCCTACGAAAAACTGTTTTTT
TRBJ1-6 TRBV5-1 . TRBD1 CASSSGQGSSYNSPLHF TGCGCCAGCAGCTCCGGACAGGGGAGCTCCTATAATTCACCCCTCCACTTT
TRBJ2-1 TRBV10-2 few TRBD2 CASRRLAGVGEQFF TGCGCCAGCAGGCGACTAGCGGGAGTGGGGGAGCAGTTCTTC
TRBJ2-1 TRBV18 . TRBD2 CASSPGTSGYNEQFF TGTGCCAGCTCACCGGGGACTAGCGGGTACAATGAGCAGTTCTTC
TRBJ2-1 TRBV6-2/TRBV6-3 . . CASSYSEGGTLLEQFF TGTGCCAGCAGTTACTCCGAGGGTGGGACTTTACTTGAGCAGTTCTTC
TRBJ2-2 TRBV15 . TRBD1 CATSRPGTGGGELFF TGTGCCACCAGCAGACCCGGGACAGGGGGCGGGGAGCTGTTTTTT
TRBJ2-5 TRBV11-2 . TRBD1 CASSLSPGQGRKTQYF TGTGCCAGCAGCTTATCTCCGGGACAGGGACGCAAGACCCAGTACTTC
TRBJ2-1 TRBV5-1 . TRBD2 CASSRLAGERYNEQFF TGCGCCAGCAGCCGGTTGGCGGGAGAGCGATACAATGAGCAGTTCTTC
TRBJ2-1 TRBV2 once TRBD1 CASRIQGAAYNEQFF TGTGCCAGCAGGATTCAGGGGGCGGCGTACAATGAGCAGTTCTTC
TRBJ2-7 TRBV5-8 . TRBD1 CATRQGFSYEQYF TGTGCCACCCGACAGGGCTTCTCCTACGAGCAGTACTTC
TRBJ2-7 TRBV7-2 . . CASSLNSYEQYF TGTGCCAGCAGCTTAAACAGTTACGAGCAGTACTTC
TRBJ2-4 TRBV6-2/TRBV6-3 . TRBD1 CASSTGTGNIQYF TGTGCCAGCAGTACCGGGACAGGTAACATTCAGTACTTC
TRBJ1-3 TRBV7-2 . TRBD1 CASSRTGGSGNTIYF TGTGCCAGCAGTCGGACAGGGGGCTCTGGAAACACCATATATTTT
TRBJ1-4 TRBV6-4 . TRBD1 CASSRDRGGEKLFF TGTGCCAGCAGCCGGGACAGGGGAGGGGAAAAACTGTTTTTT
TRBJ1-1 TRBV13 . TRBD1 CASSLSYRGVNTEAFF TGTGCCAGCAGTCTCAGCTACAGGGGAGTGAACACTGAAGCTTTCTTT
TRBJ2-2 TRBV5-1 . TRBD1 CASSSGQGSGGVWANTGELFF TGCGCCAGCAGCTCCGGACAGGGTAGTGGGGGAGTGTGGGCGAACACCGGGGAGCTGTTTTTT
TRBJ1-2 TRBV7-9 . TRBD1 CASSSATGHGYTF TGTGCCAGCAGCTCCGCGACAGGGCATGGCTACACCTTC
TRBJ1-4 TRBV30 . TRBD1 CAWRGDRGLEKLFF TGTGCCTGGAGGGGGGACAGGGGCCTTGAAAAACTGTTTTTT
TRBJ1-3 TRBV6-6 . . CASSHGGSGNTIYF TGTGCCAGCAGTCACGGGGGGTCTGGAAACACCATATATTTT
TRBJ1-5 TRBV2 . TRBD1 CASSSDRVQPQHF TGTGCCAGCAGTTCGGACAGGGTTCAGCCCCAGCATTTT
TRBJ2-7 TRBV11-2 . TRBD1 CASTDRAYEQYF TGTGCCAGCACTGACAGGGCCTACGAGCAGTACTTC
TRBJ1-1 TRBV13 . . CASSHTGGNMNTEAFF TGTGCCAGCAGCCATACCGGGGGGAACATGAACACTGAAGCTTTCTTT
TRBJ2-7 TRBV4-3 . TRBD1 CASSQDATGWTYEQYF TGCGCCAGCAGCCAAGATGCGACAGGGTGGACCTACGAGCAGTACTTC
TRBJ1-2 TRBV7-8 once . CASSPAGPNYGYTF TGTGCCAGCAGCCCAGCTGGGCCTAACTATGGCTACACCTTC